These 14 T cell receptor beta chains were sequenced from one sample in a study of spatial heterogeneity in lung cancer. These receptors lack a known antigen. Regarding the study as a whole: The study found that expanded intratumoral alpha and beta TCR counts tracked tumor mutation counts.

Each CDR3 protein gets one entry after TCRdb re-called the 5' RACE reads with MiXCR. The sample holds 25,000 to 30,000 distinct CDR3 sequences, approximately 7% seen once. Time point: sample taken at primary tumor resection. Here the sequenced sample was lung tumor tissue, taken at surgery. The receptors derive from a male donor with early-stage non-small cell lung cancer.

The table lists this clonotype with many counts. The chain joins TRBV28 to TRBJ1-2, with 9 bases identical to TRBD1. V gave up 0 bases and J gave up 2 bases; unmatched junction bases: 1. The CDR3 sequence is 15 residues long. The germline CDR1 and CDR2 sequences are MDHEN and SYDVKM. The CDR3 DNA is TGTGCCAGCAGTTTATGGGGACAGGGAAACTATGGCTACACCTTC. Protein: CASSLWGQGNYGYTF.

This clonotype was seen ten or more times. This chain uses TRBV2 with TRBJ1-5; 8 bases match TRBD1. The germline V gene has CDR1 SNHLY and CDR2 FYNNEI. The ends lost 7 bases at V and 7 bases at J; junction bases unmatched: 6. CDR3 length equals 13 residues. CDR3 nucleotides: TGTGCCAGCACCGAACAGGGGGGGCAGCCCCAGCATTTT. Its protein product is CASTEQGGQPQHF.

At least ten counts were recorded for this clonotype. The V gene is TRBV29-1, the J gene TRBJ2-6, with D possibly being TRBD2 (6 bases). The CDR3 runs 14 residues. Deletions cut 6 bases from V and 2 bases from J, with 11 bases between. Germline assignment: CDR1 SQVTM and CDR2 ANQGSEA. CDR3 nucleotides: TGCAGCGTCCAAGCGGGTGCTGGGGCCAACGTCCTGACTTTC. Its translation is CSVQAGAGANVLTF.

The rearrangement uses TRBV3-1 and TRBJ2-3; 13 nucleotides align to TRBD2. The ends lost 4 bases at V and 8 bases at J; junction bases unmatched: 9. The germline V gene has CDR1 LGHDT and CDR2 YNNKEL (reference sequence). The CDR3 has 16 residues. In DNA, the CDR3 is TGTGCCAGCAGCCTATCCCCGCGACTAGCGGGGGGTACGCAGTATTTT. This sequence encodes CASSLSPRLAGGTQYF.

This clonotype was picked up a small number of times. The chain employs TRBV3-1 and TRBJ2-1; D unclear. From germline, CDR1 is LGHDT and CDR2 YNNKEL (reference sequence). The V end was cut by 2 bases, the J end by 6 bases, with 14 bases between. CDR3 size: 15 residues. CDR3 sequence: CASSQKGDPRNEQFF. The CDR3 DNA reads TGTGCCAGCAGCCAAAAGGGCGACCCGCGCAATGAGCAGTTCTTC.

This clonotype was counted ten times or more. This chain joins TRBV7-6 and TRBJ1-3; 10 bases line up with TRBD1. V lost 4 bases to trimming and J lost 0 bases; unmatched junction nucleotides: 6. Germline V gene data show CDR1 as SGHVS and CDR2 as FNYEAQ. The CDR3 covers 17 residues. The DNA for the CDR3 is TGTGCCAGCAGCTCCCTCGGGACAGGGGACTCTGGAAACACCATATATTTT. Protein product: CASSSLGTGDSGNTIYF.

This clonotype was recorded many times. At one of its ends the junction is not consistent with the germline gene, which may arise from a read error. V is TRBV7-7 and J is TRBJ2-5, with TRBD2 identical over 9 bases. The CDR3 length is 15 residues. Germline V gene lookup returns CDR1 SSHAT and CDR2 FNYEAQ (reference sequence). In DNA form, the CDR3 reads TGTGCTAGCAGCTTAGTTGCGGGGGGGCAGGAGACCCAGTACTTC. Protein product: CASSLVAGGQETQYF. The whole variable domain, remainder taken from reference TRBV7-7 and TRBJ2-5, is GAGVSQSPRYKVTKRGQDVTLRCDPISSHATLYWYQQALGQGPEFLTYFNYEAQPDKSGLPSDRFSAERPEGSISTLTIQRTEQRDSAMYRCASSLVAGGQETQYFGPGTRLLVL.

This clonotype has only a few counts. This sequence joins TRBV6-2 or TRBV6-3 and TRBJ1-1, with no clear D. The CDR3 contains 13 residues. Trimming cost V 2 bases and J 0 bases, with 4 bases left between them. CDR1 is MNHEY and CDR2 is SVGEGT in the germline V gene. The CDR3 spells CASSYLMNTEAFF. In nucleotides, the CDR3 is TGTGCCAGCAGTTACCTCATGAACACTGAAGCTTTCTTT.

This clonotype was seen only a few times. The V and J genes are TRBV30 and TRBJ1-4, with D maybe TRBD1 (6 bases). Germline CDR1 GTSNPN, CDR2 SVGIG (reference sequence). This CDR3 has 13 residues. Trimming took off 8 bases at V and 5 bases at J, with 15 bases between the two ends. The CDR3 is CAASGVLNEKLFF. The CDR3 DNA follows: TGTGCCGCGTCAGGGGTTTTGAATGAAAAACTGTTTTTT.

This chain links TRBV4-2 with TRBJ2-2; 9 nucleotides line up with TRBD1. This CDR3 is built from 15 residues. J was trimmed by 2 bases and V by 5 bases; bases with no gene match: 3. Germline V gives CDR1 LGHNA, CDR2 YNFKEQ. Written as DNA, the CDR3 is TGTGCCAGCAGCTCGGGACAGGGCAACACCGGGGAGCTGTTTTTT. Its translation: CASSSGQGNTGELFF.

The chain is built from TRBV7-2 and TRBJ2-7; D is uncertain. The germline V gene encodes CDR1 SGHTA and CDR2 FQGNSA. The CDR3 sequence is 15 residues long. V gave up 5 bases and J gave up 3 bases, with 17 bases separating them. The CDR3 nucleotides read TGTGCCAGCAGCCCGTCTTCGGAACGATACTACGAGCAGTACTTC. Translating gives CASSPSSERYYEQYF.

This clonotype was detected a few times. The chain couples TRBV20-1 to TRBJ2-7; 12 nucleotides line up with TRBD2. The trim removed 6 bases at V and 8 bases at J, leaving 8 bases unmatched. Per germline, CDR1 DFQATT and CDR2 SNEGSKA (reference sequence). This CDR3 spans 13 amino acids. CDR3 DNA: TGCAGTGCCGGGAGGACTAGCGGGGAGCAGCAGTACTTC. Its translation is CSAGRTSGEQQYF.

This clonotype came up many times. The chain recombines TRBV11-2 with TRBJ1-1; D remains unclear. V lost 5 bases, J lost 5 bases, and 12 bases lay in between. Germline CDR1 and CDR2: SGHAT and FQNNGV. This CDR3 region has 13 residues. The CDR3 nucleotides are TGTGCCAGCAGCGACCTCAGAAGGACTGAAGCTTTCTTT. Translation gives CASSDLRRTEAFF.

This clonotype has a count of ten or more. V is TRBV5-1 and J is TRBJ1-5, with TRBD1 matching 8 bases. Germline loops: CDR1 SGHRS, CDR2 YFSETQ. The trim removed 1 base at V and 1 base at J, leaving 1 base unmatched. The CDR3 spans 15 residues. The CDR3 region has the DNA TGCGCCAGCAGCTTGTGGACAGGGAGCAATCAGCCCCAGCATTTT. It yields the protein CASSLWTGSNQPQHF.